These 6 T cell receptor beta chains were all obtained from the same sample, sequenced in a study of T cells expressing NK-cell markers. Using the 5' RACE reads, TCRdb records one entry per CDR3 protein without DNA. The sample data list some 440,000 distinct CDR3 sequences. Specimen: blood T cells: a sorted CD56 or NKG2C T cell subset, CD4+ or CD8+ T cells, or bulk PBMC T cells (not recorded which). These receptors were taken from a woman in her 50s in good health.

The chain has TRBV20-1 and TRBJ2-1; TCRdb names TRBD2, which stays unverified in the absence of DNA. The CDR3 is made up of 12 amino acids. The germline V gene has CDR1 DFQATT and CDR2 SNEGSKA (reference sequence). The CDR3 is CSARLRANEQFF.

The chain recombines TRBV29-1 with TRBJ1-1. The CDR3 is made up of 11 amino acids. Germline lookup yields CDR1 SQVTM and CDR2 ANQGSEA. CDR3 sequence reads: CSVEVPREAFF.

This chain uses TRBV6-5 with TRBJ1-4; the D gene TCRdb calls, TRBD1, cannot be checked with no DNA. The length of the CDR3 is 14 residues. Germline loops: CDR1 MNHEY, CDR2 SVGAGI. The CDR3 sequence: CASSPQGVWEKLFF.

The rearrangement joins TRBV7-9 to TRBJ2-2; TCRdb names TRBD2, which stays unverified in the absence of DNA. The CDR3 extends over 16 amino acids. The V gene's germline CDR1 is SEHNR and CDR2 FQNEAQ (reference sequence). CDR3 residues: CASSLIAGAGTGELFF.

CDR3 sequence: CASSEGQGGYGYTF. The gene calls are TRBV25-1 and TRBJ1-2; TCRdb outputs TRBD1, but without DNA this stays unchecked. Germline V gives CDR1 MGHDK, CDR2 SYGVNS. This CDR3 has 14 residues.

The CDR3 loop reads CASSLRGGGTQYF. The chain has TRBV11-2 and TRBJ2-5; no DNA is available, so the TRBD1 call from TCRdb remains unchecked. The CDR3 covers 13 residues. The germline V gene has CDR1 SGHAT and CDR2 FQNNGV.